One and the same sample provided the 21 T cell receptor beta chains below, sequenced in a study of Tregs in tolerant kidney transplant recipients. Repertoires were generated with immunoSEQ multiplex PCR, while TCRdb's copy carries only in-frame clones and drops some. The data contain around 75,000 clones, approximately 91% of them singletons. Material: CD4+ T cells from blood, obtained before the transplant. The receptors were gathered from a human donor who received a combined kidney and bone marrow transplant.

Written as DNA, the CDR3 is TGTGCCAGCAGTTTATCGGGGACTTTTGCCAAAAACATTCAGTACTTC. It yields the protein CASSLSGTFAKNIQYF. V usage is TRBV27 and J usage is TRBJ2-4, with a possible D match to TRBD2 (6 bases). The V gene's germline CDR1 is MNHEY and CDR2 SMNVEV (reference sequence). V dropped 0 bases and J dropped 1 base, with 10 bases sitting between them. The CDR3 contains 16 residues.

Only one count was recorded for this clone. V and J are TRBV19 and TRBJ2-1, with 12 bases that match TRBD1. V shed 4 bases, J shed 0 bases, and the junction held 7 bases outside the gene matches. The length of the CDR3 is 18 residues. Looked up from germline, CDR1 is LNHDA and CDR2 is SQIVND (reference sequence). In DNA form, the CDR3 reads TGTGCCAGTAGTAACCGGGACAGGGGGCCGAGCTCCTACAATGAGCAGTTCTTC. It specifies CASSNRDRGPSSYNEQFF. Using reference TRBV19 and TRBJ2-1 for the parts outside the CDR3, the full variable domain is DGGITQSPKYLFRKEGQNVTLSCEQNLNHDAMYWYRQDPGQGLRLIYYSQIVNDFQKGDIAEGYSVSREKKESFPLTVTSAQKNPTAFYLCASSNRDRGPSSYNEQFFGPGTRLTVL.

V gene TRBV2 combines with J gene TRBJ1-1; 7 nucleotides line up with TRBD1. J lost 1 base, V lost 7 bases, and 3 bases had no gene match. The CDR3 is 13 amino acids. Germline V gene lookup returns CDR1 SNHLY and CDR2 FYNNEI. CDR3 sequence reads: CASKTGTNTEAFF. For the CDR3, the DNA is TGTGCCAGCAAGACAGGGACGAACACTGAAGCTTTCTTT.

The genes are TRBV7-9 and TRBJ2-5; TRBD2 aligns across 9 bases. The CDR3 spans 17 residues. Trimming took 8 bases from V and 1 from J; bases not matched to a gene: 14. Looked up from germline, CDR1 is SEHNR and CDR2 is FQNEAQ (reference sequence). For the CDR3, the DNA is TGTGCCAGCCATTCGATGCCGGGACTAGCAGTCCAAGAGACCCAGTACTTC. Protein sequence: CASHSMPGLAVQETQYF. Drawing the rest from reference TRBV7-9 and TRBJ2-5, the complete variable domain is DTGVSQNPRHKITKRGQNVTFRCDPISEHNRLYWYRQTLGQGPEFLTYFQNEAQLEKSRLLSDRFSAERPKGSFSTLEIQRTEQGDSAMYLCASHSMPGLAVQETQYFGPGTRLLVL.

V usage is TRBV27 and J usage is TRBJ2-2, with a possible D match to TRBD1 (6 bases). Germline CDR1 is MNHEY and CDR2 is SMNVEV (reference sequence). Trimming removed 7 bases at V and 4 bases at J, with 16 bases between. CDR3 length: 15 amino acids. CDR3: CASNAGAGATGELFF. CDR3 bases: TGTGCCAGCAACGCAGGGGCCGGAGCCACCGGGGAGCTGTTTTTT.

CDR3 sequence (DNA): TGTGCCAGTAGTATAGCCGGGAGGGCCTGGGATGAGCAGTTCTTC. Protein sequence: CASSIAGRAWDEQFF. The chain uses TRBV19 and TRBJ2-1, with 8 bases fitting TRBD2. Germline V lookup: CDR1 LNHDA, CDR2 SQIVND (reference sequence). The CDR3 covers 15 residues. V was pared by 1 base and J by 8 bases, with 7 bases of the junction left unmatched.

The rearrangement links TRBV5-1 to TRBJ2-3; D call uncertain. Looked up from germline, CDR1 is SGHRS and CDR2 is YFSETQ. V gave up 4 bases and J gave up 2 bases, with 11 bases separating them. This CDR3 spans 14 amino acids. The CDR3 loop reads CASSLTIDTDTQYF. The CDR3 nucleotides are TGCGCCAGCAGCCTTACTATCGACACAGATACGCAGTATTTT.

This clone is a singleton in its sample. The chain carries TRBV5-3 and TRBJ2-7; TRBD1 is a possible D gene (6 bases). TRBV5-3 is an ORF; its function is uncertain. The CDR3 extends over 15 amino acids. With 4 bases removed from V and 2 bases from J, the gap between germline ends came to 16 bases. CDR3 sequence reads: CARSPYPDSPYEQYF. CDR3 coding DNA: TGTGCCAGAAGCCCTTACCCGGACAGTCCCTACGAGCAGTACTTC.

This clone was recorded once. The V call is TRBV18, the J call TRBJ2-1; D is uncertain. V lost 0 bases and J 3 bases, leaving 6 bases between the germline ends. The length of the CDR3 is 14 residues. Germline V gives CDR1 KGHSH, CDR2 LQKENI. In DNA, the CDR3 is TGTGCCAGCTCACCACCGCCTAACTACAATGAGCAGTTCTTC. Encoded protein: CASSPPPNYNEQFF.

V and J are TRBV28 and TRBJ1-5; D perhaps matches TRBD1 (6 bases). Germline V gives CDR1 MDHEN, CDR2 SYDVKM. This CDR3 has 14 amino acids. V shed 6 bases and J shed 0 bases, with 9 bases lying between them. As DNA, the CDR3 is TGTGCCAGCAGGAGGGGGAATAGCAATCAGCCCCAGCATTTT. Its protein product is CASRRGNSNQPQHF.

The CDR3 sequence: CASSQSGTYNEQFF. The CDR3 DNA sequence: TGTGCCAGCTCACAAAGCGGGACCTACAATGAGCAGTTCTTC. The rearrangement joins TRBV18 to TRBJ2-1; 7 bases fit TRBD2. Unmatched junction bases numbered 2, after V lost 4 bases and J lost 2 bases. CDR1 KGHSH and CDR2 LQKENI come from the germline V gene. CDR3 length equals 14 residues.

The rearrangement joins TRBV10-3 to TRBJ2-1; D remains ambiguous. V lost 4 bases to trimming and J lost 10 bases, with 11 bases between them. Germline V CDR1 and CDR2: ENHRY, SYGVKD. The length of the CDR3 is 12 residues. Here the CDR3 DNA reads TGTGCCATCAGTGCCGAGTTCTACGAGCAGTTCTTC. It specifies CAISAEFYEQFF.

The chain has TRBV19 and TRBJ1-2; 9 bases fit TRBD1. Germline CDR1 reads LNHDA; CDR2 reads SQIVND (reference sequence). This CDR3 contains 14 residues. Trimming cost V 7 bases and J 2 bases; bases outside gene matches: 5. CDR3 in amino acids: CASTRDRVNYGYTF. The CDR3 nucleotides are TGTGCCAGTACTCGGGACAGGGTGAACTATGGCTACACCTTC.

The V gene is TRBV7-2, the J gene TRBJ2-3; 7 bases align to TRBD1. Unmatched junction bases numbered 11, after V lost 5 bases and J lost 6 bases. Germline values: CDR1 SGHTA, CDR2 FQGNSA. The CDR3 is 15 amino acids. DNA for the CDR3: TGTGCCAGCAGCAACAGACAGGGTTGGGGGGATACGCAGTATTTT. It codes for CASSNRQGWGDTQYF.

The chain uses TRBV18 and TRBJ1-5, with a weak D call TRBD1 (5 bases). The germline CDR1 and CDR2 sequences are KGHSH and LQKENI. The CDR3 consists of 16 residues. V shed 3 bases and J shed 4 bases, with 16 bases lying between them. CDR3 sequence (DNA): TGTGCCAGCTCACCCCCCGGGAGGGGAGGTAATCAGCCCCAGCATTTT. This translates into CASSPPGRGGNQPQHF.

The CDR3: CASSIGRLANNEQFF. The CDR3 nucleotides read TGTGCCAGTAGTATAGGAAGATTAGCGAACAATGAGCAGTTCTTC. This chain connects TRBV19 to TRBJ2-1, with TRBD2 as a possible D gene (5 bases). This CDR3 has 15 amino acids. Germline lookup yields CDR1 LNHDA and CDR2 SQIVND (reference sequence). V was pared by 1 base and J by 5 bases, with 12 bases between.

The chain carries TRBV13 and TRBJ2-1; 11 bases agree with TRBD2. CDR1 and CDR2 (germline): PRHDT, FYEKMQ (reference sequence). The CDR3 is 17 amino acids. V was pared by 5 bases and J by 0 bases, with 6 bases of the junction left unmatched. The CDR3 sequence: CASSPSSGRSSYNEQFF. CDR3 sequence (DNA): TGTGCCAGCAGCCCGTCTAGCGGGAGGAGCTCCTACAATGAGCAGTTCTTC.

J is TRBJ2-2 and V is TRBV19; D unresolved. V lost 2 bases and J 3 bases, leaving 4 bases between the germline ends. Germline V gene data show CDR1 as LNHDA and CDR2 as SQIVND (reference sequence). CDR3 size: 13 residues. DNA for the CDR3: TGTGCCAGTAGTATATATGACACCGGGGAGCTGTTTTTT. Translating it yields CASSIYDTGELFF.

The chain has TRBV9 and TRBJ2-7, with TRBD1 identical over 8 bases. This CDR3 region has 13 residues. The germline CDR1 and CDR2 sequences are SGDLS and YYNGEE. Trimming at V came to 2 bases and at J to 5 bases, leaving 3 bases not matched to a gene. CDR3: CASSVQTGDEQYF. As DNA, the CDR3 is TGTGCCAGCAGCGTCCAGACAGGGGACGAGCAGTACTTC. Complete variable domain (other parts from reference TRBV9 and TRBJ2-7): DSGVTQTPKHLITATGQRVTLRCSPRSGDLSVYWYQQSLDQGLQFLIQYYNGEERAKGNILERFSAQQFPDLHSELNLSSLELGDSALYFCASSVQTGDEQYFGPGTRLTVT.

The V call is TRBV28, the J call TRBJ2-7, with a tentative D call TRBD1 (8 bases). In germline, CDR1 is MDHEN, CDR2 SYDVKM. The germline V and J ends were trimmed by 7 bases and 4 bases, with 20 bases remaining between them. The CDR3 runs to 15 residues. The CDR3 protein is CASTDPGQGGYEQYF. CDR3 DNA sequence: TGTGCCAGCACCGACCCTGGACAGGGAGGGTACGAGCAGTACTTC.

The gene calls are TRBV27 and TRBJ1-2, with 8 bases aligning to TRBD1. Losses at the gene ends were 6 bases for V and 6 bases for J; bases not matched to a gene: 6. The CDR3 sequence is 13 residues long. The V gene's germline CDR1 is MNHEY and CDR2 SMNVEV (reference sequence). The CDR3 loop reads CASRKTGDDGYTF. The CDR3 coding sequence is TGTGCCAGCAGGAAGACAGGGGACGATGGCTACACCTTC.